These 25 T cell receptor beta chains were sequenced from one sample in a study of CD8+ T cells in alopecia areata (dated by TCRdb to the late 2010s). Read against the paper, the sample's time point label means: less than five weeks on oral tofacitinib. The treatment or condition label, as the study defines it: oral pan-JAK inhibitor, 5-10 mg twice daily. Receptor amplification or capture employed the immunoSEQ multiplex PCR assay. To provide template for TCR sequencing, every sample had RNA extracted and reverse transcribed into cDNA. TCRdb's version of the immuneACCESS table is confined to in-frame rearrangements and falls short of the full clone set. An unresolved V gene accounts for under half of the shortfall where checked; the remainder is of unknown origin. The sample records more than 110,000 clones, roughly 50% of which are singletons. The ten biggest clones cover roughly 15% of the sample.

The sample consisted of CD8+ T cells sorted from blood, taken at week 4, from a patient treated with tofacitinib. All receptors derive from a human donor with alopecia areata.

The chain combines TRBV27 with TRBJ2-5; 9 bases align to TRBD1. Germline trimming cut 5 bases from V and 4 bases from J; bases unmatched to any gene: 8. The germline V gene encodes CDR1 MNHEY and CDR2 SMNVEV (reference sequence). The CDR3 totals 15 residues. DNA of the CDR3: TGTGCCAGCAGTCCCGGGACAGGGCGAGTAGAGACCCAGTACTTC. Protein: CASSPGTGRVETQYF.

This sequence joins TRBV29-1 and TRBJ1-2, with 7 positions matching TRBD1. The ends lost 6 bases at V and 8 bases at J; junction bases unmatched: 9. Germline assignment: CDR1 SQVTM and CDR2 ANQGSEA. The CDR3 loop spans 12 amino acids. The CDR3 loop reads CSVDRDLGGYTF. CDR3 DNA sequence: TGCAGCGTCGACAGGGATCTGGGCGGCTACACCTTC.

The chain uses TRBV6-9 and TRBJ2-4; D is unresolved. The CDR3 has 15 amino acids. Germline V CDR1 and CDR2: MNHGY, SVAAGI. Between the trimmed V and J ends, which lost 1 base and 0 bases, there was a span of 7 bases. CDR3 amino acids: CASSYYTRAKNIQYF. CDR3 in DNA: TGTGCCAGCAGTTATTACACCCGAGCCAAAAACATTCAGTACTTC.

This clone was picked up a small number of times. The V and J genes are TRBV5-1 and TRBJ2-5; TRBD1 might be the D (5 bases). This CDR3 contains 12 residues. Germline V gene sequence: CDR1 SGHRS, CDR2 YFSETQ. The germline V and J ends were trimmed by 1 base and 11 bases, with 12 bases remaining between them. The CDR3 DNA sequence: TGCGCCAGCAGCTTGAAAGGGCCAGGGCAGTACTTC. This gives the protein CASSLKGPGQYF. Using reference TRBV5-1 and TRBJ2-5 for the parts outside the CDR3, the full variable domain is KAGVTQTPRYLIKTRGQQVTLSCSPISGHRSVSWYQQTPGQGLQFLFEYFSETQRNKGNFPGRFSGRQFSNSRSEMNVSTLELGDSALYLCASSLKGPGQYFGPGTRLLVL.

CDR3 nucleotide sequence: TGTGCCAGCAGCCAAGCCCTGAACACCGGGGAGCTGTTTTTT. It codes for CASSQALNTGELFF. The chain recombines TRBV4-2 with TRBJ2-2; D call uncertain. The CDR3 loop spans 14 amino acids. Germline V gene data show CDR1 as LGHNA and CDR2 as YNFKEQ. Trimming took off 1 base at V and 1 base at J, with 4 bases between the two ends.

The V gene is TRBV27, the J gene TRBJ2-7, with D perhaps matching TRBD1 or TRBD2 (7 bases each). Trimming removed 7 bases at V and 3 bases at J, with 19 bases between. The CDR3 is made up of 15 amino acids. Germline CDR1 and CDR2: MNHEY and SMNVEV (reference sequence). CDR3 nucleotide sequence: TGTGCCAGCAACGCGTGGGGGAGGGGGCTCTACGAGCAGTACTTC. Translating gives CASNAWGRGLYEQYF.

As to this clone: A much larger clonotype is one base distant, so this may be a read error. The chain uses TRBV7-2 and TRBJ1-1; D not certain. The CDR3 has 12 amino acids. V was cut by 1 base and J by 3 bases, with 3 bases left in between. Germline loops: CDR1 SGHTA, CDR2 FQGNSA. The CDR3 DNA reads TGTGCCAGCAGCTTAGTGGACACTGAAGCTTTCTTT. As protein: CASSLVDTEAFF.

The chain uses TRBV4-3 and TRBJ1-5; D unresolved. The V end lost 0 bases, the J end lost 1 base, and 7 bases lay between the germline ends. The CDR3 spans 15 residues. Germline V gene data show CDR1 as LGHNA and CDR2 as YSLEER. This chain's CDR3 is CASSQDGNSNQPQHF. CDR3 nucleotides: TGCGCCAGCAGCCAAGATGGCAACAGCAATCAGCCCCAGCATTTT.

The genes are TRBV27 and TRBJ2-5; D not certain. V shed 1 base and J shed 5 bases, with 8 bases lying between them. The CDR3 runs 13 residues. Germline values: CDR1 MNHEY, CDR2 SMNVEV (reference sequence). Written as DNA, the CDR3 is TGTGCCAGCAGTTTATGGGTTGGGGAGACCCAGTACTTC. Translation gives CASSLWVGETQYF.

Ten or more counts support this clone. CDR3 in amino acids: CASSISADNQPQHF. CDR3 bases: TGTGCCAGTAGTATTTCGGCGGACAATCAGCCCCAGCATTTT. This chain links TRBV19 with TRBJ1-5; D is ambiguous. Germline V gives CDR1 LNHDA, CDR2 SQIVND (reference sequence). This CDR3 region has 14 residues. V was pared by 3 bases and J by 3 bases, with 9 bases between.

About this clone itself: This specimen includes other DNA sequences encoding the same CDR3. The chain carries TRBV6-5 and TRBJ1-6; the D is unclear. Looked up from germline, CDR1 is MNHEY and CDR2 is SVGAGI. Trimming removed 0 bases at V and 6 bases at J, with 6 bases between. The CDR3 is 14 residues long. The CDR3 DNA reads TGTGCCAGCAGTTACTCGGAGGGTAATTCACCCCTCCACTTT. This codes for CASSYSEGNSPLHF.

With regard to this clone: Different DNA sequences within this sample yield the same CDR3. V gene TRBV9 combines with J gene TRBJ2-5; D might be TRBD1 or TRBD2, each matching 5 bases. V gave up 0 bases and J gave up 2 bases, with 11 bases separating them. The CDR3 totals 15 residues. CDR1 SGDLS and CDR2 YYNGEE come from the germline V gene. Here the CDR3 DNA reads TGTGCCAGCAGCGTAGGAGGGGCTGTACAAGAGACCCAGTACTTC. This encodes CASSVGGAVQETQYF.

This clone was counted only a few times. The V and J genes are TRBV29-1 and TRBJ2-7; TRBD1 matches 10 bases. The CDR3 loop spans 16 amino acids. CDR1 and CDR2 (germline): SQVTM, ANQGSEA. Trimming removed 0 bases from V and 0 bases from J; junction bases left unmatched: 5. This CDR3 reads CSVEELGTGVSYEQYF. The CDR3 coding sequence is TGCAGCGTTGAAGAATTAGGGACAGGGGTCTCCTACGAGCAGTACTTC.

In DNA form, the CDR3 reads TGTGCCAGCAGTTTAAGGACAGACTACAATGAGCAGTTCTTC. Protein sequence: CASSLRTDYNEQFF. The genes are TRBV27 and TRBJ2-1; possible D gene TRBD1, 6 bases. CDR3 length equals 14 residues. The germline CDR1 and CDR2 sequences are MNHEY and SMNVEV (reference sequence). V lost 2 bases, J lost 3 bases, and 8 bases lay in between.

The chain uses TRBV5-1 and TRBJ1-2; TRBD1 is a possible D gene (6 bases). Trimming left V 4 bases short and J 0 bases short, with 13 bases between. The CDR3 is 15 amino acids. Germline V gene data show CDR1 as SGHRS and CDR2 as YFSETQ. CDR3 DNA sequence: TGCGCCAGCAGCCCATGGACAGCCACTAACTATGGCTACACCTTC. It codes for CASSPWTATNYGYTF.

This clone was seen only a few times. The J gene is TRBJ2-2, the V gene TRBV30; 7 bases fit TRBD1. Trimming removed 0 bases from V and 5 bases from J; junction bases left unmatched: 6. CDR1 GTSNPN and CDR2 SVGIG come from the germline V gene (reference sequence). The CDR3 has 15 residues. This CDR3 is CAWSVMGQTTGELFF. The CDR3 DNA is TGTGCCTGGAGTGTAATGGGACAGACAACCGGGGAGCTGTTTTTT. Variable domain in full (rest from reference TRBV30 and TRBJ2-2): SQTIHQWPATLVQPVGSPLSLECTVEGTSNPNLYWYRQAAGRGLQLLFYSVGIGQISSEVPQNLSASRPQDRQFILSSKKLLLSDSGFYLCAWSVMGQTTGELFFGEGSRLTVL.

This sequence joins TRBV27 and TRBJ2-7, with a possible D match to TRBD1 (6 bases). The CDR3 is made up of 14 amino acids. Trimming took off 4 bases at V and 3 bases at J, with 13 bases between the two ends. Germline V CDR1 and CDR2: MNHEY, SMNVEV (reference sequence). The DNA for the CDR3 is TGTGCCAGCAGTTATGGACAGCAAATCTACGAGCAGTACTTC. Amino acids: CASSYGQQIYEQYF.

Only one count was recorded for this clone. V is TRBV27 and J is TRBJ1-5; possibly TRBD1 for D (6 bases). V lost 2 bases and J 2 bases, leaving 10 bases between the germline ends. The CDR3 length is 15 residues. Germline CDR1 MNHEY, CDR2 SMNVEV (reference sequence). Here the CDR3 reads CASSLGGLGNQPQHF. In nucleotides, the CDR3 is TGTGCCAGCAGTTTAGGGGGGCTAGGCAATCAGCCCCAGCATTTT.

V gene TRBV4-1 combines with J gene TRBJ2-5; D uncertain. CDR1 MGHRA and CDR2 YSYEKL come from the germline V gene. Between the trimmed V and J ends, which lost 1 base and 3 bases, there was a span of 6 bases. The CDR3 extends over 13 amino acids. CDR3: CASSQVVEETQYF. In DNA form, the CDR3 reads TGCGCCAGCAGCCAAGTTGTCGAAGAGACCCAGTACTTC.

This clone was detected a few times. The rearrangement joins TRBV7-9 to TRBJ2-5; 9 bases line up with TRBD2. Looked up from germline, CDR1 is SEHNR and CDR2 is FQNEAQ (reference sequence). The CDR3 runs 16 residues. V gave up 5 bases and J gave up 7 bases; unmatched junction bases: 14. This CDR3 reads CASSPITGLAPGTQYF. The CDR3 DNA reads as TGTGCCAGCAGCCCCATAACGGGACTAGCCCCAGGGACCCAGTACTTC.

In its sample, this clone was seen once. The chain carries TRBV30 and TRBJ2-3, with D perhaps assigned TRBD1 or TRBD2 (6 bases each). This CDR3 contains 14 residues. CDR1 and CDR2 (germline): GTSNPN, SVGIG (reference sequence). With 7 bases removed from V and 0 bases from J, the gap between germline ends came to 14 bases. This CDR3 is CASTGAWSTDTQYF. The DNA of the CDR3 is TGTGCCTCAACGGGGGCTTGGAGCACAGATACGCAGTATTTT.

About this clone: Distinct nucleotide sequences in the sample also encode this CDR3. The chain combines TRBV6-5 with TRBJ2-1; possibly TRBD2 for D (5 bases). This CDR3 is built from 14 residues. V was cut by 2 bases and J by 6 bases, with 11 bases left in between. Germline-derived CDR1 and CDR2 are MNHEY and SVGAGI. CDR3 region: CASSYEGQFNEQFF. As DNA, the CDR3 is TGTGCCAGCAGTTACGAGGGTCAGTTCAATGAGCAGTTCTTC.

This clone turned up a few times. V usage is TRBV4-1 and J usage is TRBJ2-7; no clear D gene. Germline values: CDR1 MGHRA, CDR2 YSYEKL. V lost 4 bases and J 0 bases, leaving 7 bases between the germline ends. CDR3 length: 13 residues. CDR3 amino acids: CASSLHPSYEQYF. The CDR3 region has the DNA TGCGCCAGCAGCCTACACCCCTCCTACGAGCAGTACTTC.

V usage is TRBV29-1 and J usage is TRBJ1-1; D gene unclear. Per germline, CDR1 SQVTM and CDR2 ANQGSEA. The CDR3 consists of 13 residues. V lost 5 bases, J lost 2 bases, and 12 bases lay in between. The CDR3 loop is CSVRREANTEAFF. CDR3 sequence (DNA): TGCAGCGTTCGTCGGGAAGCAAACACTGAAGCTTTCTTT. Full variable domain (outside the CDR3, taken from reference TRBV29-1 and TRBJ1-1): SAVISQKPSRDICQRGTSLTIQCQVDSQVTMMFWYRQQPGQSLTLIATANQGSEATYESGFVIDKFPISRPNLTFSTLTVSNMSPEDSSIYLCSVRREANTEAFFGQGTRLTVV.

This clone was detected only once. The rearrangement joins TRBV6-5 to TRBJ2-1; no firm D call. The V end lost 0 bases, the J end lost 7 bases, and 7 bases lay between the germline ends. CDR1 and CDR2 (germline): MNHEY, SVGAGI. The CDR3 is 13 residues long. The CDR3 bases are TGTGCCAGCAGTTACTCTCCCGGGAATGAGCAGTTCTTC. It specifies CASSYSPGNEQFF.